This TCR beta chain is drawn from a study of blood T cell repertoires in COVID-19. Sequencing was performed with immunoSEQ multiplex PCR; in TCRdb, only in-frame clones are kept and a portion is missing. The sample carries about 130,000 clones, around 82% recorded once. The origin of this receptor is a man younger than 45 with COVID-19, enrolled during active disease. Sequenced sample: peripheral blood.

The DNA of the CDR3 is TGTGCCAGTAGTGACGGACAGGGCTGGACACCCCTCCACTTT. Its protein product is CASSDGQGWTPLHF. The chain carries TRBV19 and TRBJ1-6; 8 bases agree with TRBD1. Trimming at V came to 5 bases and at J to 11 bases, leaving 8 bases not matched to a gene. The length of the CDR3 is 14 residues. CDR1 and CDR2 (germline): LNHDA, SQIVND (reference sequence).